Presented here are 21 T cell receptor beta chains from one specimen sequenced in a study of Ad26.COV2.S vaccination and SARS-CoV-2 variants. This sample's treatment: 19 received Ad26.COV2.S at low or high dose, single or two shots; about 5 received placebo; per-sample allocation not given. The investigators took samples on day 63 after the first vaccine or placebo injection. Here immunoSEQ multiplex PCR was the method, and the copy in TCRdb shows in-frame clones only, minus some. In the table there are approximately 500,000 clones, roughly 87% of which are singletons. The sequences come from peripheral blood, collected in a trial of Ad26.COV2.S vaccine versus placebo. These receptors all stem from a person aged 18-60 years who received the Ad26.COV2.S COVID-19 vaccine or a placebo.

The V call is TRBV5-6, the J call TRBJ2-1; 7 bases are shared with TRBD2. Looked up from germline, CDR1 is SGHDT and CDR2 is YYEEEE. V was pared by 5 bases and J by 10 bases, with 9 bases of the junction left unmatched. The CDR3 sequence is 13 residues long. The CDR3 loop is CASSFIAGREQFF. The CDR3, as DNA: TGTGCCAGCAGTTTTATAGCGGGTCGAGAGCAGTTCTTC.

Concerning this clone: This sample includes further DNA sequences coding for the same CDR3. This rearrangement joins TRBV7-8 to TRBJ2-7; D uncertain. The CDR3 contains 15 residues. Trimming took 1 base from V and 1 from J, leaving 11 bases between them. Per germline, CDR1 SGHVS and CDR2 FQNEAQ. CDR3 sequence: CASSLGGSGSYEQYF. The CDR3 DNA reads as TGTGCCAGCAGCTTAGGCGGCTCCGGGTCCTACGAGCAGTACTTC. The whole variable domain, filled in from reference TRBV7-8 and TRBJ2-7, reads GAGVSQSPRYKVAKRGQDVALRCDPISGHVSLFWYQQALGQGPEFLTYFQNEAQLDKSGLPSDRFFAERPEGSVSTLKIQRTQQEDSAVYLCASSLGGSGSYEQYFGPGTRLTVT.

The chain employs TRBV5-1 and TRBJ2-3; D may be TRBD1 or TRBD2 (6 bases each). V was cut by 1 base and J by 2 bases, with 14 bases left in between. Looked up from germline, CDR1 is SGHRS and CDR2 is YFSETQ. The length of the CDR3 is 16 residues. The CDR3 loop is CASSLRGAGITDTQYF. Written as DNA, the CDR3 is TGCGCCAGCAGCTTGAGGGGGGCGGGAATCACAGATACGCAGTATTTT.

The chain combines TRBV10-3 with TRBJ2-3; TRBD2 matches at 7 bases. Germline values: CDR1 ENHRY, CDR2 SYGVKD. This CDR3 is 11 amino acids long. V lost 11 bases to trimming and J lost 4 bases; unmatched junction nucleotides: 3. The CDR3 nucleotides are TGTGCCGCGGGAGTATCAGATACGCAGTATTTT. Encoded protein: CAAGVSDTQYF.

The gene calls are TRBV19 and TRBJ2-1; perhaps TRBD1 as D (5 bases). There are 17 residues in the CDR3. The germline V gene has CDR1 LNHDA and CDR2 SQIVND (reference sequence). V shed 5 bases and J shed 5 bases, with 22 bases lying between them. The CDR3 DNA reads as TGTGCCAGTAGTTCAGGGTTTTGGAAGGGTACCCACAATGAGCAGTTCTTC. This sequence encodes CASSSGFWKGTHNEQFF.

The V and J genes are TRBV7-2 and TRBJ1-2, with 12 bases matching TRBD1. The CDR3 length is 16 residues. Trimming cost V 6 bases and J 2 bases; bases outside gene matches: 7. In germline, CDR1 is SGHTA, CDR2 FQGNSA. CDR3 protein: CASSRLGTGGNYGYTF. CDR3 nucleotide sequence: TGTGCCAGCAGTAGATTAGGGACAGGGGGCAACTATGGCTACACCTTC.

The chain uses TRBV9 and TRBJ2-3; TRBD1 matches 7 bases. CDR1 SGDLS and CDR2 YYNGEE come from the germline V gene. V trimming: 3 bases; J trimming: 4 bases; junction bases outside the gene matches: 11. The CDR3 covers 16 residues. The CDR3 region is CASSAGPTTGSDTQYF. For the CDR3, the DNA is TGTGCCAGCAGCGCCGGCCCCACGACAGGGTCAGATACGCAGTATTTT.

This clone has a handful of counts. The V gene is TRBV7-9, the J gene TRBJ2-7; 7 nucleotides agree with TRBD2. The CDR3 contains 14 residues. The germline V gene encodes CDR1 SEHNR and CDR2 FQNEAQ (reference sequence). The junction had 5 bases not matched to a gene; V was cut back by 1 base and J by 5 bases. CDR3 amino acids: CASSLGSGFDEQYF. The CDR3 region has the DNA TGTGCCAGCAGCTTAGGTAGCGGGTTCGACGAGCAGTACTTC.

This clone occurred a few times. The genes are TRBV6-2 or TRBV6-3 and TRBJ1-6; no clear D gene. Between the trimmed V and J ends, which lost 2 bases and 8 bases, there was a span of 7 bases. Looked up from germline, CDR1 is MNHEY and CDR2 is SVGEGT. The CDR3 length is 13 residues. CDR3 in amino acids: CASSYEGYSPLHF. In DNA form, the CDR3 reads TGTGCCAGCAGTTACGAAGGGTATTCACCCCTCCACTTT.

The rearrangement uses TRBV6-2 or TRBV6-3 and TRBJ2-1; D ambiguous. CDR1 MNHEY and CDR2 SVGEGT come from the germline V gene. V shed 4 bases and J shed 3 bases, with 7 bases lying between them. This CDR3 comprises 13 residues. CDR3 amino acids: CASSWYHYNEQFF. CDR3 bases: TGTGCCAGCAGTTGGTATCACTACAATGAGCAGTTCTTC.

This clone was counted only a few times. The gene calls are TRBV4-2 and TRBJ1-5; no clear D gene. Germline assignment: CDR1 LGHNA and CDR2 YNFKEQ. The CDR3 totals 15 residues. Trimming cost V 0 bases and J 3 bases, with 9 bases left between them. CDR3 loop: CASSQDSGFNQPQHF. DNA of the CDR3: TGTGCCAGCAGCCAAGATTCGGGGTTCAATCAGCCCCAGCATTTT.

This clone was seen a few times. The gene calls are TRBV6-5 and TRBJ1-1; 9 bases agree with TRBD1. J gave up 4 bases and V 8 bases, and 8 bases lay outside the gene matches. The germline V gene encodes CDR1 MNHEY and CDR2 SVGAGI. The CDR3 extends over 14 amino acids. CDR3 amino acids: CASFPGTGSTEAFF. CDR3 DNA: TGTGCCAGCTTCCCCGGGACAGGGTCCACTGAAGCTTTCTTT.

The chain couples TRBV2 to TRBJ1-5; TRBD1 matches at 8 bases. V dropped 8 bases and J dropped 4; count of bases not matched to a gene: 10. This CDR3 comprises 15 residues. Germline V gives CDR1 SNHLY, CDR2 FYNNEI. CDR3: CASRALDRGNQPQHF. In DNA, the CDR3 is TGTGCCAGCCGAGCACTTGACAGGGGTAATCAGCCCCAGCATTTT.

V gene TRBV3-1 (or the pseudogene TRBV3-2) combines with J gene TRBJ2-3; D call uncertain. This CDR3 comprises 15 residues. Germline CDR1 LGHDT, CDR2 YNNKEL (reference sequence). Trimming took 0 bases from V and 0 from J, leaving 7 bases between them. The CDR3 DNA reads TGTGCCAGCAGCCAAGAACTAATTAGCACAGATACGCAGTATTTT. Translation: CASSQELISTDTQYF.

This clone was seen a handful of times. The chain couples TRBV2 to TRBJ1-1, with D hard to call. The CDR3 is 12 residues long. V gave up 0 bases and J gave up 11 bases, with 10 bases separating them. The germline gives CDR1 SNHLY, CDR2 FYNNEI. The CDR3 region is CASSEATRVAFF. The CDR3 DNA reads TGTGCCAGCAGTGAAGCGACTAGGGTGGCTTTCTTT.

V and J are TRBV6-6 and TRBJ1-5; D unresolved. With 5 bases removed from V and 2 bases from J, the gap between germline ends came to 10 bases. The germline V gene has CDR1 MNHNY and CDR2 SVGAGI (reference sequence). CDR3 size: 14 residues. The CDR3 here is CASSPQEGNQPQHF. In DNA form, the CDR3 reads TGTGCCAGCAGTCCCCAGGAGGGCAATCAGCCCCAGCATTTT.

This sequence joins TRBV30 and TRBJ2-1, with 8 bases lining up with TRBD2. CDR1 and CDR2 (germline): GTSNPN, SVGIG (reference sequence). V lost 0 bases, J lost 9 bases, and 10 bases stayed unmatched. The CDR3 runs 15 residues. CDR3 bases: TGTGCCTGGAGTGTACGCAATCTACTAGCGGCTGAGCAGTTCTTC. Amino acid sequence: CAWSVRNLLAAEQFF.

The chain carries TRBV11-3 and TRBJ1-1; D not certain. The germline gives CDR1 SGHNT, CDR2 YENEEA. The V end lost 3 bases, the J end lost 1 base, and 6 bases lay between the germline ends. There are 13 residues in the CDR3. Written as DNA, the CDR3 is TGTGCCAGCAGCTTCGACCGGAACACTGAAGCTTTCTTT. Its translation is CASSFDRNTEAFF.

The rearrangement links TRBV7-2 to TRBJ2-1; the D is unclear. CDR1 and CDR2 (germline): SGHTA, FQGNSA. Trimming shortened V by 6 bases and J by 2 bases, and 11 bases separated the two germline ends. This CDR3 has 14 amino acids. This CDR3 reads CASSPDWTYNEQFF. In nucleotides, the CDR3 is TGTGCCAGCAGTCCGGATTGGACCTACAATGAGCAGTTCTTC.

The chain couples TRBV3-1 (or the pseudogene TRBV3-2) to TRBJ2-1; perhaps D is TRBD1 or TRBD2 (6 bases each). Deletions cut 4 bases from V and 7 bases from J, with 17 bases between. CDR1 and CDR2 (germline): LGHDT, YNNKEL (reference sequence). This CDR3 comprises 15 residues. The DNA for the CDR3 is TGTGCCAGCAGCCCACGGGGGCGAGAGCAAAATGAGCAGTTCTTC. This codes for CASSPRGREQNEQFF.

This clone was picked up a small number of times. The chain has TRBV7-8 and TRBJ2-1, with D perhaps matching TRBD1 (8 bases). Germline V CDR1 and CDR2: SGHVS, FQNEAQ. CDR3 length: 17 amino acids. V shed 4 bases and J shed 8 bases, with 24 bases lying between them. Here the CDR3 DNA reads TGTGCCAGCAGCTCGATTCAGCGGACAGGGAGGGGAGATGAGCAGTTCTTC. Its translation: CASSSIQRTGRGDEQFF.